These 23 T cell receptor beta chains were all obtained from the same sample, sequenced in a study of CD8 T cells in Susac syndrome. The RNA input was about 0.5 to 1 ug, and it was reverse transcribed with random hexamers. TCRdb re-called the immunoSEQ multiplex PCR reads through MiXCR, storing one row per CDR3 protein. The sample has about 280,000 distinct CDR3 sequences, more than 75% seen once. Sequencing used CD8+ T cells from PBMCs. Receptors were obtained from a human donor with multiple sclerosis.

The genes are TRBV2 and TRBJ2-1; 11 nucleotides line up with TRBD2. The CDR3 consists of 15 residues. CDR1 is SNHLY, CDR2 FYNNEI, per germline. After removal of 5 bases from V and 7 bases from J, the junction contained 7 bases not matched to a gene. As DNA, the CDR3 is TGTGCCAGCAGTTCACTAGCGGGGGAGAAAAATGAGCAGTTCTTC. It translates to CASSSLAGEKNEQFF.

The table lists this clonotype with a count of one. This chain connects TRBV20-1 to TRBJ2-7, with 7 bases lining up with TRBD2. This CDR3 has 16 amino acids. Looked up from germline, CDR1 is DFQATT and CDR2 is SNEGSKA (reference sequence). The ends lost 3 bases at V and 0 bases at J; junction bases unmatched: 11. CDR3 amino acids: CSASNRGDYISYEQYF. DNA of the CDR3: TGCAGTGCTAGTAACCGAGGGGACTACATCTCCTACGAGCAGTACTTC.

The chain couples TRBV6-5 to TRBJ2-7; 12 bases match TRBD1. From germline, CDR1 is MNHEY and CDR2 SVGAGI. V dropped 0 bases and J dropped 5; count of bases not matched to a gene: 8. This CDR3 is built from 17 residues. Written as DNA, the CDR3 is TGTGCCAGCAGTTACTCGGGCGGGACAGGGGGCTTAGACGAGCAGTACTTC. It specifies CASSYSGGTGGLDEQYF.

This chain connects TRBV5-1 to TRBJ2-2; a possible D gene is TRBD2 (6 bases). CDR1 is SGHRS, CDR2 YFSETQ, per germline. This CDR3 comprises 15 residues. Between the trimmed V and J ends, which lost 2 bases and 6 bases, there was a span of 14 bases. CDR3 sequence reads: CASSFWREDPGELFF. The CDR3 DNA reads TGCGCCAGCAGCTTTTGGAGGGAGGACCCCGGGGAGCTGTTTTTT.

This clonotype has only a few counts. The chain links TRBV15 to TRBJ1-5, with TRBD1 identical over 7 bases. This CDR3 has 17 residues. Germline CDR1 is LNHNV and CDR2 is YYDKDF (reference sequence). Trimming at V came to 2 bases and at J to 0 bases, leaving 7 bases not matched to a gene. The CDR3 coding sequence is TGTGCCACCAGCAGACCGACAGGGCGATATAGCAATCAGCCCCAGCATTTT. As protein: CATSRPTGRYSNQPQHF.

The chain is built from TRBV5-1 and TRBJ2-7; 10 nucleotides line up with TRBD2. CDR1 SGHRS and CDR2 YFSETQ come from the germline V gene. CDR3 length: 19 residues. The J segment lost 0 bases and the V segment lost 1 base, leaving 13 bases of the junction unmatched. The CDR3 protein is CASSLMVAGGPYFSYEQYF. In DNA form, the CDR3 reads TGCGCCAGCAGCTTGATGGTAGCGGGAGGACCATATTTCTCCTACGAGCAGTACTTC. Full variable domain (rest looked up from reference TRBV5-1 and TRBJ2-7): KAGVTQTPRYLIKTRGQQVTLSCSPISGHRSVSWYQQTPGQGLQFLFEYFSETQRNKGNFPGRFSGRQFSNSRSEMNVSTLELGDSALYLCASSLMVAGGPYFSYEQYFGPGTRLTVT.

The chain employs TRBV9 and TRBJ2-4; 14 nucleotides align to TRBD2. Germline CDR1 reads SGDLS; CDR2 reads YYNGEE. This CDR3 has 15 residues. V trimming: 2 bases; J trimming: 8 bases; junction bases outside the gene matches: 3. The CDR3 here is CASSVGTSGSHIQYF. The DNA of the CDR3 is TGTGCCAGCAGCGTGGGGACTAGCGGGAGCCACATTCAGTACTTC.

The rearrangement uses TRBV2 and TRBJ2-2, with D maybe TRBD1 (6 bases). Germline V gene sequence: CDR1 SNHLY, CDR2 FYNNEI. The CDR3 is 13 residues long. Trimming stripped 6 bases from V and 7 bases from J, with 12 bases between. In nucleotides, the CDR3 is TGTGCCAGCAGCTACAGGGTTAACGGGGAGCTGTTTTTT. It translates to CASSYRVNGELFF.

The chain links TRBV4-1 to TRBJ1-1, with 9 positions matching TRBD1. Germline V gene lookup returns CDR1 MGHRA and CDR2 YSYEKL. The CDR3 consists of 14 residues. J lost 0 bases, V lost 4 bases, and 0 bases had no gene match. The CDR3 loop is CASSRDRVNTEAFF. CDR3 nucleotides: TGCGCCAGCAGCCGGGACAGGGTGAACACTGAAGCTTTCTTT.

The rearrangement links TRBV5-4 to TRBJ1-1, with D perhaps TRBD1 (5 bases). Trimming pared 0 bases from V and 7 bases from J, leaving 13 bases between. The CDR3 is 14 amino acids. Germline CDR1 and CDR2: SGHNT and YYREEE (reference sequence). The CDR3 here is CASSLGQGEDEAFF. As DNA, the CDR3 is TGTGCCAGCAGCTTGGGCCAGGGTGAAGATGAAGCTTTCTTT.

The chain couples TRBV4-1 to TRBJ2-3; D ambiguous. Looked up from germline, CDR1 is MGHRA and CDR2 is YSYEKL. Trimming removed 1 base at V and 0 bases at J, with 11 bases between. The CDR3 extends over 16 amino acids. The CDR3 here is CASSQVRITSTDTQYF. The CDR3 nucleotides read TGCGCCAGCAGCCAAGTAAGGATAACTAGCACAGATACGCAGTATTTT.

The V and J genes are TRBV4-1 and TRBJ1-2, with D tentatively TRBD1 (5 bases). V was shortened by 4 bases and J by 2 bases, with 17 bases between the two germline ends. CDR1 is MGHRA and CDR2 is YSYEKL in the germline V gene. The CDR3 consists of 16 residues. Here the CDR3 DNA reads TGCGCCAGCAGCCCGGTCCCGGGACGCGGCAACTATGGCTACACCTTC. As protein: CASSPVPGRGNYGYTF.

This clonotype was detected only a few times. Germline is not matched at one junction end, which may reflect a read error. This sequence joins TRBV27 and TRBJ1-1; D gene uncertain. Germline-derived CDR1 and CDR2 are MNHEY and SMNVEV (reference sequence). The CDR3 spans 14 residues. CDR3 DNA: TGTGCCAGCAGTTTAAGCCCAATCTCCACTGAGGCTTTCTTT. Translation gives CASSLSPISTEAFF.

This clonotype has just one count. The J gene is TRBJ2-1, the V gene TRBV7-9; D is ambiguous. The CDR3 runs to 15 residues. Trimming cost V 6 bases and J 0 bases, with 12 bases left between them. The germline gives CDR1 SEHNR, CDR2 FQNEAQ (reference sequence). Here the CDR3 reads CASSPDMSSYNEQFF. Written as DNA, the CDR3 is TGTGCCAGCAGTCCAGACATGAGCTCCTACAATGAGCAGTTCTTC.

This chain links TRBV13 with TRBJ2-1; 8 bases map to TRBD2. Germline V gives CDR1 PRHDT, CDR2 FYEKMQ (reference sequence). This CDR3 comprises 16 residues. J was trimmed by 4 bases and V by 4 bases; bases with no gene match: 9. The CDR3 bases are TGTGCCAGCAGCTCGGAGCGGGAGCAGCTTTACAATGAGCAGTTCTTC. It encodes CASSSEREQLYNEQFF.

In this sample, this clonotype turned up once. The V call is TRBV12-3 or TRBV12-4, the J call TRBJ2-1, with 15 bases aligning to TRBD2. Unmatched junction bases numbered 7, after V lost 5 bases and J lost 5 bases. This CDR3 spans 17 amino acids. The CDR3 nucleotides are TGTGCCAGCAGTGGGACTAGCGGGAGGCCGCGCGACAATGAGCAGTTCTTC. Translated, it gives CASSGTSGRPRDNEQFF.

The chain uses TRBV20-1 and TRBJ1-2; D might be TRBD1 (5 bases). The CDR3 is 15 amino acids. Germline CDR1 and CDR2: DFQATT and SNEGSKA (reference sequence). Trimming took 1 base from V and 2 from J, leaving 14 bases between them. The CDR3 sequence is CSARVWTFSNYGYTF. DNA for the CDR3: TGCAGTGCTAGAGTTTGGACATTCTCCAACTATGGCTACACCTTC.

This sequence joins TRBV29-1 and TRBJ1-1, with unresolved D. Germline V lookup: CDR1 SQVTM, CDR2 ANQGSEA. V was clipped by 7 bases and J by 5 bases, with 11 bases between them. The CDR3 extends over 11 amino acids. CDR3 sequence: CSATTGTEAFF. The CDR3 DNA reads TGCAGCGCCACCACGGGTACTGAAGCTTTCTTT.

The CDR3 nucleotides are TGCAGTGCTAGAGATTTATTAGGGGGAGCCGGGAGGGGTATCGATGAGCAGTTCTTC. It codes for CSARDLLGGAGRGIDEQFF. The chain links TRBV20-1 to TRBJ2-1; the match to TRBD2 covers 8 bases. The germline V gene encodes CDR1 DFQATT and CDR2 SNEGSKA (reference sequence). V dropped 0 bases and J dropped 8; count of bases not matched to a gene: 21. There are 19 residues in the CDR3.

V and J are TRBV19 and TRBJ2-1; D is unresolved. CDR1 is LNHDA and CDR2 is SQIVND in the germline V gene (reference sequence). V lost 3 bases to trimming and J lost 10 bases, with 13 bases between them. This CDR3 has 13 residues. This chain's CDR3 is CASSMVKGGEQFF. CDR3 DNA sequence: TGTGCCAGTAGTATGGTAAAGGGTGGGGAGCAGTTCTTC.

The CDR3 coding sequence is TGCGCCAGCAGCTTTTCTGGAATCGCCTACAATGAGCAGTTCTTC. This gives the protein CASSFSGIAYNEQFF. The J gene is TRBJ2-1, the V gene TRBV5-1, with no clear D. This CDR3 comprises 15 residues. Per the germline V gene, CDR1 is SGHRS and CDR2 is YFSETQ. The V gene lost 2 bases and the J gene lost 2 bases, with 11 bases spanning the gap.

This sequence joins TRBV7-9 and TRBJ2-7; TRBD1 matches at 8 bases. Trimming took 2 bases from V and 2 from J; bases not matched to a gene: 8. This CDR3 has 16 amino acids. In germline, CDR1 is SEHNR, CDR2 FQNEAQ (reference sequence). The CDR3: CASSLRGTGGAYEQYF. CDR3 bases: TGTGCCAGCAGCTTACGCGGGACAGGTGGGGCCTACGAGCAGTACTTC.

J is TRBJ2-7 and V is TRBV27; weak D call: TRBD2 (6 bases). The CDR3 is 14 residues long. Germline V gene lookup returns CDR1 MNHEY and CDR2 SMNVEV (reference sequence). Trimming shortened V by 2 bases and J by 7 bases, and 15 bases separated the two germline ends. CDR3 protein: CASSLTGLPREQYF. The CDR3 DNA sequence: TGTGCCAGCAGTTTAACGGGACTCCCTCGTGAGCAGTACTTC.